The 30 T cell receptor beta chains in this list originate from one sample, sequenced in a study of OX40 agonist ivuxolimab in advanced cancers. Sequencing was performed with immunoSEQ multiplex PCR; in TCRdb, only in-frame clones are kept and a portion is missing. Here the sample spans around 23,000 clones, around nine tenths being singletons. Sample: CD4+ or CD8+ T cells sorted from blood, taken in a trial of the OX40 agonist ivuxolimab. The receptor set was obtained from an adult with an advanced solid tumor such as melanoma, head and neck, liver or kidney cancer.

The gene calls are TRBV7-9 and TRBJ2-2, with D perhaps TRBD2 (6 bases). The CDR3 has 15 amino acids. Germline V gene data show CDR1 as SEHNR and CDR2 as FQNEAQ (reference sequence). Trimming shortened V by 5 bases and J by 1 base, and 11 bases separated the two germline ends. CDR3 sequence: CASSPPGRNTGELFF. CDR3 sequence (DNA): TGTGCCAGCAGCCCCCCCGGGAGGAACACCGGGGAGCTGTTTTTT.

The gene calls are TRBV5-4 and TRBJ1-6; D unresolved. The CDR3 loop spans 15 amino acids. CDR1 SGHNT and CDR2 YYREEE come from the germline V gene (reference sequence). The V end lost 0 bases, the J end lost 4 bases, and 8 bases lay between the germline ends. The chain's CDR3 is CASSLDGRYNSPLHF. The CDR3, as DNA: TGTGCCAGCAGCTTGGATGGCAGATATAATTCACCCCTCCACTTT.

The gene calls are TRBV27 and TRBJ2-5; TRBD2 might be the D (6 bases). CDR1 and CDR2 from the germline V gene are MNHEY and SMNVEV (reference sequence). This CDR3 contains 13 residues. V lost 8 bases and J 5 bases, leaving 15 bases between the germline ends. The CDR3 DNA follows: TGTGCCAGCCGTGTGGGGACTTTGGAGACCCAGTACTTC. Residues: CASRVGTLETQYF.

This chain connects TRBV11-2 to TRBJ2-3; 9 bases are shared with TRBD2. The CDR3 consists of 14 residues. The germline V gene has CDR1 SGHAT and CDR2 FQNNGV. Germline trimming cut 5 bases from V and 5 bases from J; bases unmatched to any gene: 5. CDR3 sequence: CASSPIAGVDTQYF. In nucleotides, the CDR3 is TGTGCCAGCAGCCCAATAGCGGGGGTAGATACGCAGTATTTT. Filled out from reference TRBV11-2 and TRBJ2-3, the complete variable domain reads EAGVAQSPRYKIIEKRQSVAFWCNPISGHATLYWYQQILGQGPKLLIQFQNNGVVDDSQLPKDRFSAERLKGVDSTLKIQPAKLEDSAVYLCASSPIAGVDTQYFGPGTRLTVL.

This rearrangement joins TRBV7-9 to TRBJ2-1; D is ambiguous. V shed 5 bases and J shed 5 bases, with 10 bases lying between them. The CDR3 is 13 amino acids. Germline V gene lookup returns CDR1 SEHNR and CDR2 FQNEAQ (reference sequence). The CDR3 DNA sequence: TGTGCCAGCAGCAGACTGACGGACAATGAGCAGTTCTTC. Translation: CASSRLTDNEQFF. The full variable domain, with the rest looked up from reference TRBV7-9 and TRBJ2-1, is DTGVSQNPRHKITKRGQNVTFRCDPISEHNRLYWYRQTLGQGPEFLTYFQNEAQLEKSRLLSDRFSAERPKGSFSTLEIQRTEQGDSAMYLCASSRLTDNEQFFGPGTRLTVL.

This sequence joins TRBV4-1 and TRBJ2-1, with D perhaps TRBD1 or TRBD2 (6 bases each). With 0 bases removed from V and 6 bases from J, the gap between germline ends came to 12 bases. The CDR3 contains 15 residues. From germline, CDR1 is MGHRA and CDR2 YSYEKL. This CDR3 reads CASSQEPGAFNEQFF. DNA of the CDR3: TGCGCCAGCAGCCAAGAGCCGGGGGCCTTCAATGAGCAGTTCTTC.

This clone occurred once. The CDR3 DNA follows: TGTGCCAGCAGCTTAAACGGGGTCGGCAGGGCGGGCGAGACCCAGTACTTC. Residues: CASSLNGVGRAGETQYF. The chain is built from TRBV7-2 and TRBJ2-5; D may be TRBD1 or TRBD2 (5 bases each). V lost 2 bases to trimming and J lost 5 bases, with 21 bases between them. This CDR3 contains 17 residues. From germline, CDR1 is SGHTA and CDR2 FQGNSA.

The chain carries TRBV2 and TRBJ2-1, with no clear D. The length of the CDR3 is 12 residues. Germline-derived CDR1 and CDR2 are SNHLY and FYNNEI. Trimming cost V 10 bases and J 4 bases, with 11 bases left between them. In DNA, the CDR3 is TGTGCCACCTTAGACTCGTACAATGAGCAGTTCTTC. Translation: CATLDSYNEQFF.

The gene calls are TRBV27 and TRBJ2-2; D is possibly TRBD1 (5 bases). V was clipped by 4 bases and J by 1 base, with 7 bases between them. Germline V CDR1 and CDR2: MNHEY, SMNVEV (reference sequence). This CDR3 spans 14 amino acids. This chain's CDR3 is CASSYGQNTGELFF. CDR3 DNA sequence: TGTGCCAGCAGTTACGGACAGAACACCGGGGAGCTGTTTTTT.

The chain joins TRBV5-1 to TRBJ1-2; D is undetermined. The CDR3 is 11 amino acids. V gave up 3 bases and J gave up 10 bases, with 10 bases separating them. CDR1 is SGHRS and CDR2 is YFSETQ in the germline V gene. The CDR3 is CASSSFNDYTF. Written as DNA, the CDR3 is TGCGCCAGCAGCTCATTCAACGACTACACCTTC.

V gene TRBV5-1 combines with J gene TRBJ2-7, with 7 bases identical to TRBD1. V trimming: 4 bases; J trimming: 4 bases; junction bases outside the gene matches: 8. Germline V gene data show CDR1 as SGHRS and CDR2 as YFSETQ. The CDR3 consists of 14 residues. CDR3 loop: CASSAPGTVYEQYF. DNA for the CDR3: TGCGCCAGCAGCGCTCCCGGGACAGTTTACGAGCAGTACTTC.

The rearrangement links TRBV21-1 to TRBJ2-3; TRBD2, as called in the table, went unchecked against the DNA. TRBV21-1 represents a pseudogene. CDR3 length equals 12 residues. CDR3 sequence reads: CASSKVGGTQYF. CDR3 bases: TGTGCCAGCAGCAAAGTGGGGGGGACGCAGTATTTT.

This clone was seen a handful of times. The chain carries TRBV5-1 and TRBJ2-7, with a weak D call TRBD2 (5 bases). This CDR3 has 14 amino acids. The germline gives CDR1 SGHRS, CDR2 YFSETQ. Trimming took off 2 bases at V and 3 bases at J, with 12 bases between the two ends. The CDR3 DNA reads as TGCGCCAGCAGCTTATCAGAGGGATACTACGAGCAGTACTTC. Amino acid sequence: CASSLSEGYYEQYF.

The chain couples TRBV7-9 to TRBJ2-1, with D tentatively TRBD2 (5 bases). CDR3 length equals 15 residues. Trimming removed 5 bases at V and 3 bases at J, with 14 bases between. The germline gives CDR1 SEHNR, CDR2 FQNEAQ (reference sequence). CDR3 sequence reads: CASSKSGTIYNEQFF. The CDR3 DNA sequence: TGTGCCAGCAGCAAAAGCGGTACCATCTACAATGAGCAGTTCTTC.

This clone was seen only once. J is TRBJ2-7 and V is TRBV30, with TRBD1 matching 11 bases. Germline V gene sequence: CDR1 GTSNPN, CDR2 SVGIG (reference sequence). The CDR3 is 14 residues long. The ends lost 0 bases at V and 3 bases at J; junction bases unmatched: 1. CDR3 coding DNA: TGTGCCTGGAGTGTTGGGACAGGGGGCTACGAGCAGTACTTC. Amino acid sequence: CAWSVGTGGYEQYF.

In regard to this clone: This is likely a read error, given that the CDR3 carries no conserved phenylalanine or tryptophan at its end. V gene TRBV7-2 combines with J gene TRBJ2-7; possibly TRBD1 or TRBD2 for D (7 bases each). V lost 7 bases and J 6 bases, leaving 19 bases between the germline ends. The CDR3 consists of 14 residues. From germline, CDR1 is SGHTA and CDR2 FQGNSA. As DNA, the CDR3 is TGTGCCAGCATCGTATGGGCAGGGGGGGGCGAGCAGTACCTC. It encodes CASIVWAGGGEQYL.

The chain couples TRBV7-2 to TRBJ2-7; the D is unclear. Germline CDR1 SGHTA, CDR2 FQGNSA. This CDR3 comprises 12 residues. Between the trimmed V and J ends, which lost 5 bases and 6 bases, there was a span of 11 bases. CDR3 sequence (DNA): TGTGCCAGCAGCCAAGGACGGGCCGAGCAGTACTTC. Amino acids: CASSQGRAEQYF.

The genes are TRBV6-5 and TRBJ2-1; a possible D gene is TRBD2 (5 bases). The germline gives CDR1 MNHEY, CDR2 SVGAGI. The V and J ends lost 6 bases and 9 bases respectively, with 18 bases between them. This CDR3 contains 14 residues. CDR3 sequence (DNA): TGTGCCAGCAGCGAGGGTGTACCCGGCGGTGAGCAGTTCTTC. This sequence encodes CASSEGVPGGEQFF.

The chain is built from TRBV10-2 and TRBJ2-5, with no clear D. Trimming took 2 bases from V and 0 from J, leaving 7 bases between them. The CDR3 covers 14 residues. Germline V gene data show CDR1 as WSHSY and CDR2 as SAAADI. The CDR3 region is CASSEPRYQETQYF. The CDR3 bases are TGCGCCAGCAGTGAGCCCCGGTACCAAGAGACCCAGTACTTC.

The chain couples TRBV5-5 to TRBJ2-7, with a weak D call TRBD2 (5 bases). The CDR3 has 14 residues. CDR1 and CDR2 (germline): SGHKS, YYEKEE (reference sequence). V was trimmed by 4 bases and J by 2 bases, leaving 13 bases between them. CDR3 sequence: CASSPPDSPYEQYF. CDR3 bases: TGTGCCAGCAGCCCCCCGGACTCGCCCTACGAGCAGTACTTC.

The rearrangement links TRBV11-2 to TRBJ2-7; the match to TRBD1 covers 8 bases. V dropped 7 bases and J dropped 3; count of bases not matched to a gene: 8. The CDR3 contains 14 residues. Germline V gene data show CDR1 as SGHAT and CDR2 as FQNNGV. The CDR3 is CASNPSGTGYEQYF. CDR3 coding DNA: TGTGCCAGCAACCCATCCGGGACAGGCTACGAGCAGTACTTC.

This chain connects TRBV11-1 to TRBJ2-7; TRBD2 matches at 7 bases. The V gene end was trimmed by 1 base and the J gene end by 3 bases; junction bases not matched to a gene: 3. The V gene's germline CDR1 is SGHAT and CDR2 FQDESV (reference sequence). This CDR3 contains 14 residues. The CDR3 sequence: CASSLGLADYEQYF. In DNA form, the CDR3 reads TGTGCCAGCAGCTTAGGACTAGCAGACTACGAGCAGTACTTC.

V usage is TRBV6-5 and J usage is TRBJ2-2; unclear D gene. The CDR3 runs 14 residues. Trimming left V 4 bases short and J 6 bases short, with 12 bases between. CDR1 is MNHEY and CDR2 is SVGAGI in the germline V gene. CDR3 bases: TGTGCCAGCAGTTCCTTGGGCCCAGCCGGGGAGCTGTTTTTT. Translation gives CASSSLGPAGELFF.

This chain's CDR3 is CAWKLGSNEQYF. The CDR3 bases are TGTGCCTGGAAATTGGGGTCCAACGAGCAGTACTTC. This chain links TRBV30 with TRBJ2-7, with D unclear. The germline V gene has CDR1 GTSNPN and CDR2 SVGIG (reference sequence). The CDR3 covers 12 residues. The ends were cut back, 4 bases at V and 5 bases at J, with 12 bases in the middle.

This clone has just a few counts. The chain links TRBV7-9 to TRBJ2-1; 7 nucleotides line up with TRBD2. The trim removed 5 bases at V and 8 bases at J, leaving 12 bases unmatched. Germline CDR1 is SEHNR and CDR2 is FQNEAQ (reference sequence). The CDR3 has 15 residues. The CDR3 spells CASSRVWRGTDEQFF. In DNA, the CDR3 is TGTGCCAGCAGCCGGGTTTGGCGGGGGACGGATGAGCAGTTCTTC.

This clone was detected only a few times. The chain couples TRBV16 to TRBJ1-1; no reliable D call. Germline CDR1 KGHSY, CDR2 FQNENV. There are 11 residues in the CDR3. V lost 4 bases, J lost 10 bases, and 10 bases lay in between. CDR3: CASSPGERAFF. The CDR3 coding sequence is TGTGCCAGCAGCCCCGGAGAACGAGCTTTCTTT.

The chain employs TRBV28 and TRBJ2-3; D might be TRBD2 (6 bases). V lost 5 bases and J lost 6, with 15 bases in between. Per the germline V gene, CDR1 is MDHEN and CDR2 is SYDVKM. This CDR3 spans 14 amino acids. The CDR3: CASSQRGGTDTQYF. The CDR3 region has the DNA TGTGCCAGCAGTCAAAGGGGAGGAACGGATACGCAGTATTTT.

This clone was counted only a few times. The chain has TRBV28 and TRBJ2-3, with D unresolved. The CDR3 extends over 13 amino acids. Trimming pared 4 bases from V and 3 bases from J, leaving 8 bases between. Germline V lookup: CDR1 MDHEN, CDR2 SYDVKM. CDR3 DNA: TGTGCCAGCAGTTCGTCCGTTACAGATACGCAGTATTTT. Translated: CASSSSVTDTQYF.

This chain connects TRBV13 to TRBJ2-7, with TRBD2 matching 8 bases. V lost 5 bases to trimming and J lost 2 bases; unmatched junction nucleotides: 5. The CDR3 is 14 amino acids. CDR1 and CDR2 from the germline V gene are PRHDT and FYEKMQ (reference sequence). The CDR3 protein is CASSRPGLAYEQYF. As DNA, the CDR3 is TGTGCCAGCAGCCGACCGGGACTAGCCTACGAGCAGTACTTC.

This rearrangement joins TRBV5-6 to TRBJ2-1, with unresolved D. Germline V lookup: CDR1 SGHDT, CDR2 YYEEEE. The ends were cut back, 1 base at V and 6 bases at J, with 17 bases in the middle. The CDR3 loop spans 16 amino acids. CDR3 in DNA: TGTGCCAGCAGCTTGAGGGCGACGGGCCGTGGCAATGAGCAGTTCTTC. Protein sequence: CASSLRATGRGNEQFF. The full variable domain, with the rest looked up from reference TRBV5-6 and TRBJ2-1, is DAGVTQSPTHLIKTRGQQVTLRCSPKSGHDTVSWYQQALGQGPQFIFQYYEEEERQRGNFPDRFSGHQFPNYSSELNVNALLLGDSALYLCASSLRATGRGNEQFFGPGTRLTVL.